The rows below give T cell receptor beta chains drawn from one sample of a study of shared clonotypes between healthy human individuals. Profiled with immunoSEQ multiplex PCR; TCRdb holds only in-frame clones, not every one. Among hundreds of thousands of clones listed, roughly 98% were seen once. The specimen sequenced was naive CD8+ T cells sorted from blood. The receptors stem from a man aged 25-45 years in good health. The CDR3 runs from the conserved cysteine through the conserved F or W. D genes are given only for firm matches. A row's size may be missing; if present it is once, few, many or a size class.

v_call	j_call	d_call	clone_size	cdr3_nt	cdr3_aa
TRBV27	TRBJ1-1	TRBD1	-	TGTGCCGCGAGGGACAGTCTGAGTACTGAAGCTTTCTTT	CAARDSLSTEAFF
TRBV19	TRBJ1-6	-	-	TGTGCCAGTAGTATTGGGTGGGACGTCTCCTATAATTCACCCCTCCACTTT	CASSIGWDVSYNSPLHF
TRBV27	TRBJ2-3	-	-	TGTGCCAGCAGTTCCGGGGTAAGGGCAGATACGCAGTATTTT	CASSSGVRADTQYF
TRBV7-9	TRBJ2-5	-	-	TGTGCCAGCAGCTTAGCAATCGGGGAACAGAAGACCCAGTACTTC	CASSLAIGEQKTQYF
TRBV7-9	TRBJ2-7	-	-	TGTGCCAGCAGCTTAGTGGACTCACGCTCCTACGAGCAGTACTTC	CASSLVDSRSYEQYF
TRBV7-8	TRBJ2-5	-	-	TGTGCCAGCAGCTTAGATCATTGGGAAGAGACCCAGTACTTC	CASSLDHWEETQYF
TRBV4-1	TRBJ2-2	-	-	TGCGCCAGCAGCACTTTAGCGGCCCCGAACACCGGGGAGCTGTTTTTT	CASSTLAAPNTGELFF
TRBV7-9	TRBJ1-2	-	-	TGTGCCAGCAGCCTAGACAGCTATGGCTACACCTTC	CASSLDSYGYTF
TRBV7-9	TRBJ2-7	TRBD2	-	TGTGCCAGCAGCCAAGGACTAGGATATCTTTCGGAGCAGTACTTC	CASSQGLGYLSEQYF
TRBV5-1	TRBJ1-1	TRBD1	once	TGCGCCAGCAGCTTAGGGACAGGGGTGTCTGAAGCTTTCTTT	CASSLGTGVSEAFF
TRBV27	TRBJ1-1	-	-	TGTGCCAGCATCCCACAGGGAGGAACTGAAGCTTTCTTT	CASIPQGGTEAFF
TRBV7-2	TRBJ2-2	TRBD2	-	TGTGCCAGCAGCTCGGGACTAGCGGGAATTGGGGAGCTGTTTTTT	CASSSGLAGIGELFF
TRBV9	TRBJ2-7	-	-	TGTGCCAGCAGCCTCGCGGGGAACACCTACGAGCAGTACTTC	CASSLAGNTYEQYF
TRBV10-1	TRBJ1-1	-	-	TGCGCCAGCAGTGAAGGCCCGTTGGGCCTCGGCACTGAAGCTTTCTTT	CASSEGPLGLGTEAFF
TRBV7-9	TRBJ2-1	-	-	TGTGCCAGCCGGCGGGGTGGCAATAATGAGCAGTTCTTC	CASRRGGNNEQFF
TRBV28	TRBJ1-5	-	-	TGTGCCAGCAGTTTATTGCAGGGCGGTAGTCAGCCCCAGCATTTT	CASSLLQGGSQPQHF
TRBV5-5	TRBJ2-5	-	-	TGTGCCAGCAGCTTGGACGAGGGTTGGGAGACCCAGTACTTC	CASSLDEGWETQYF
TRBV14	TRBJ2-5	TRBD1	-	TGTGCCAGCAGCCAAGTCATCTCTGGGACAGATAAGTACCAAGAGACCCAGTACTTC	CASSQVISGTDKYQETQYF
TRBV11-2	TRBJ2-7	-	-	TGTGCCAGCAGCTTAGAAGGTCTATGGCAGAACTACGAGCAGTACTTC	CASSLEGLWQNYEQYF
TRBV5-1	TRBJ2-2	-	-	TGCGCCAGCAGCTCCGGACAGACCTACACCGGGGAGCTGTTTTTT	CASSSGQTYTGELFF
TRBV2	TRBJ2-7	-	once	TGTGCCAGCAGTCGGGGAGGAGCTCTCGACGAGCAGTACTTC	CASSRGGALDEQYF
TRBV7-9	TRBJ1-3	-	-	TGTGCCAGCAGCTCAGAACCCTCTGGAAACACCATATATTTT	CASSSEPSGNTIYF
TRBV28	TRBJ2-1	-	-	TGTGCCAGCAGTTCAACTAGTGGCAATGAGCAGTTCTTC	CASSSTSGNEQFF
TRBV2	TRBJ1-2	TRBD1	-	TGTGCCGACAGGGGTACCTATGGCTACACCTTC	CADRGTYGYTF
TRBV30	TRBJ2-7	TRBD1	-	TGTGCCTGGGAAAGAGACAGGGGGCGAAGCTCCTACGAGCAGTACTTC	CAWERDRGRSSYEQYF
TRBV7-3	TRBJ2-1	TRBD2	-	TGTGCCAGCGGGACTAGCGAGAATAATGAGCAGTTCTTC	CASGTSENNEQFF
TRBV19	TRBJ2-3	TRBD2	-	TGTGCCAGTAGTCCGGGACTAGAATCAGATACGCAGTATTTT	CASSPGLESDTQYF
TRBV5-1	TRBJ1-1	-	-	TGCGCCAGCAGCTTGCCAAGCCGCATGAACACTGAAGCTTTCTTT	CASSLPSRMNTEAFF
TRBV29-1	TRBJ2-1	-	-	TGCAGCGTTGAAGCAGGGATCTCCTACAATGAGCAGTTCTTC	CSVEAGISYNEQFF
TRBV7-9	TRBJ1-2	-	-	TGTGCCAGCAGCCCGGGACGGGGTGGCTACACCTTC	CASSPGRGGYTF
TRBV4-1	TRBJ1-5	-	once	TGCGCCAGCAGCCAAGTGTGGGATAGCAATCAGCCCCAGCATTTT	CASSQVWDSNQPQHF
TRBV7-9	TRBJ1-1	-	-	TGTGCCAGCAGCTTAGACTCCGTCCGGCAGCTGAACACTGAAGCTTTCTTT	CASSLDSVRQLNTEAFF
TRBV28	TRBJ1-1	-	-	TGTGCCAGCAGTTTAGCACTCACCGGGACGGTGAACACTGAAGCTTTCTTT	CASSLALTGTVNTEAFF
TRBV7-7	TRBJ2-5	-	-	TGTGCCAGCAGCTTAGAAGGTCGGGAGACCCAGTACTTC	CASSLEGRETQYF
TRBV27	TRBJ2-3	-	-	TGTGCCAGCAGTCCAACCCCATGGCGGCGCACAGATACGCAGTATTTT	CASSPTPWRRTDTQYF
TRBV11-2	TRBJ2-5	-	-	TGTGCCAGCAGCTTAAGGGCGGCTCAGGGCCAAGAGACCCAGTACTTC	CASSLRAAQGQETQYF
TRBV27	TRBJ2-3	-	once	TGTGCCAGCAGCCCTCTACGGAGGGACAACACAGATACGCAGTATTTT	CASSPLRRDNTDTQYF
TRBV7-9	TRBJ1-1	TRBD1	-	TGTGCCAGCAGCTTAGGATGGGGTCAGGGGGCCGCTGAAGCTTTCTTT	CASSLGWGQGAAEAFF
TRBV7-6	TRBJ2-2	TRBD2	-	TGTGCCAGCAGCACCCCGGAACTAGCGGGAGGGAACTTGGTCACCGGGGAGCTGTTTTTT	CASSTPELAGGNLVTGELFF
TRBV6-6	TRBJ2-7	-	-	TGTGCCAGCAGTTACTCCTCCACTTGGCTGAACGAGCAGTACTTC	CASSYSSTWLNEQYF
TRBV29-1	TRBJ2-2	TRBD1	-	TGCAGCGTTGGGACAGGGAGAACCGGGGAGCTGTTTTTT	CSVGTGRTGELFF
TRBV9	TRBJ1-2	-	-	TGTGCCAGCAGTCCAGCCGGGGTGCGGTATGGCTACACCTTC	CASSPAGVRYGYTF
TRBV16	TRBJ1-5	TRBD1	once	TGTGCCAGCAGCCAAAGTCGGGGGACAGGGGACAATCAGCCCCAGCATTTT	CASSQSRGTGDNQPQHF
TRBV2	TRBJ1-3	-	-	TGTGCCAGTGGGGACACACTAGGAGAACGCTCTGGAAACACCATATATTTT	CASGDTLGERSGNTIYF